This entry features one T cell receptor (beta chain) sequence. The target antigen is unknown. This specimen comes from a study of T cell responses to AZD1222 COVID-19 vaccine. General study points: Vaccine-associated CD4 TCRs spanned spike, dominant at 160-218 and 743-854.

Assay: immunoSEQ multiplex PCR; the TCRdb copy retains only in-frame clones and omits some. The table shows more than 65,000 clones, with around 73% occurring only once. Trimming stripped 6 bases from V and 7 bases from J, with 17 bases between. CDR1 SGHDN and CDR2 FVKESK come from the germline V gene. There are 14 residues in the CDR3. The TCR comes from an adult in good health. The chain employs TRBV14 and TRBJ2-3; D is possibly TRBD2 (5 bases). Sequences were derived from peripheral blood, sampled on day 0 of AZD1222 vaccination. The CDR3 is CASSPSIIGNTQYF. The CDR3 DNA is TGTGCCAGCAGTCCAAGTATTATCGGGAATACGCAGTATTTT.